The entry that follows covers one TCR beta chain sequence. The antigen remains undetermined. All the people who gave samples were healthy bone marrow donors. PCR amplification relied on 60 Vbeta primers (plus 13 Jbeta primers). The method was immunoSEQ multiplex PCR; TCRdb's version includes in-frame clones alone and lacks a portion of them. The sample lists around 210,000 clones, over 75% seen once, with about 0.45% in the top ten. This sample was taken from a study of cytomegalovirus exposure and HLA in healthy donors. Study-wide results and limits: Analysis was performed later, and it showed HLA-associated TCR beta chains to be more clonally expanded than equally common others.

This sequence originates from a boy aged 5-17 years in good health and CMV-seronegative. The material sequenced was PBMCs.

The CDR3 sequence is CASSSKLTGALTLSGAFF. CDR3 bases: TGTGCCAGCAGCTCTAAATTGACAGGGGCCCTAACCCTATCCGGAGCTTTCTTT. V is TRBV9 and J is TRBJ1-1, with 8 bases that match TRBD1. Looked up from germline, CDR1 is SGDLS and CDR2 is YYNGEE. The CDR3 loop spans 18 amino acids. The trim removed 4 bases at V and 10 bases at J, leaving 24 bases unmatched.